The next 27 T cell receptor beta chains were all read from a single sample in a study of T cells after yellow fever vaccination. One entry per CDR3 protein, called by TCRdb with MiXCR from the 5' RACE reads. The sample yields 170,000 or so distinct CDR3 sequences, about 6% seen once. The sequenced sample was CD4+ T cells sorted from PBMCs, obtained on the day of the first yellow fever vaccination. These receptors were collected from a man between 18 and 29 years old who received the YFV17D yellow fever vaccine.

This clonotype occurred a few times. The CDR3 reads CASSVDTRNSPLHF. CDR3 nucleotide sequence: TGTGCCAGCAGCGTAGATACGCGGAATTCACCCCTCCACTTT. This chain connects TRBV9 to TRBJ1-6; the D is unclear. This CDR3 has 14 residues. The germline gives CDR1 SGDLS, CDR2 YYNGEE. The germline V and J ends were trimmed by 0 bases and 7 bases, with 8 bases remaining between them.

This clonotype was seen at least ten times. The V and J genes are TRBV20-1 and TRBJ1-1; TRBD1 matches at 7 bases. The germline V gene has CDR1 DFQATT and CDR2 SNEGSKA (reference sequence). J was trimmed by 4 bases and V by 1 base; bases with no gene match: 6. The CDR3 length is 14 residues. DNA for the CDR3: TGCAGTGCTAGAGCCCCCGGGACAGCCACTGAAGCTTTCTTT. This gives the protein CSARAPGTATEAFF.

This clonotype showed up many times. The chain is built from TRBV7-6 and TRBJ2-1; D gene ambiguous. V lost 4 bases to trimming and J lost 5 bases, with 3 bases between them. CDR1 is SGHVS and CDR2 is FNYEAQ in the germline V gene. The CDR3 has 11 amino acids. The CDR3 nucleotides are TGTGCCAGCAGCTACCACAATGAGCAGTTCTTC. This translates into CASSYHNEQFF.

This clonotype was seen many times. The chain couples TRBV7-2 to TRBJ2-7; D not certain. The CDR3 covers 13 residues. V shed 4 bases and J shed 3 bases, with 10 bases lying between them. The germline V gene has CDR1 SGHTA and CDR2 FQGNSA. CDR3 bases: TGTGCCAGCAGCTCCCCCACGGTCTACGAGCAGTACTTC. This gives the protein CASSSPTVYEQYF.

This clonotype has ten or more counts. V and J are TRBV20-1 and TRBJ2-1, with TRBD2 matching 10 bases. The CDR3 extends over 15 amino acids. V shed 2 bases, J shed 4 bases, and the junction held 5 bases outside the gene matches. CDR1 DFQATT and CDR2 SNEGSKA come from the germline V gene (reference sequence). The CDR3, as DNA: TGCAGTGCTAGACTAGCGGGGGTTTCGTACAATGAGCAGTTCTTC. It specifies CSARLAGVSYNEQFF.

For the CDR3, the DNA is TGTGCCAGCAGTTCCGGGGACAGGTACAATGAGCAGTTCTTC. Protein product: CASSSGDRYNEQFF. The chain employs TRBV6-5 and TRBJ2-1, with 8 bases aligning to TRBD1. Germline values: CDR1 MNHEY, CDR2 SVGAGI. The V gene end was trimmed by 4 bases and the J gene end by 4 bases; junction bases not matched to a gene: 3. This CDR3 spans 14 amino acids.

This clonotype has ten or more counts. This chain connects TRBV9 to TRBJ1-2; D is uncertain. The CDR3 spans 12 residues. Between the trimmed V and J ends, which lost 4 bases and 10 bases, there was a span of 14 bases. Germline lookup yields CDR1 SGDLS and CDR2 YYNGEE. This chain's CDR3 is CASSTRLGDYTF. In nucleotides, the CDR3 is TGTGCCAGCAGCACGCGATTGGGCGACTACACCTTC.

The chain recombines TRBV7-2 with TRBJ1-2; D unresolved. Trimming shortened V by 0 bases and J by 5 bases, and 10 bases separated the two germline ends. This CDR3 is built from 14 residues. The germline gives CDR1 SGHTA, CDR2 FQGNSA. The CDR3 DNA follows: TGTGCCAGCAGCTTAGCTCAGATAGGGTATGGCTACACCTTC. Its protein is CASSLAQIGYGYTF.

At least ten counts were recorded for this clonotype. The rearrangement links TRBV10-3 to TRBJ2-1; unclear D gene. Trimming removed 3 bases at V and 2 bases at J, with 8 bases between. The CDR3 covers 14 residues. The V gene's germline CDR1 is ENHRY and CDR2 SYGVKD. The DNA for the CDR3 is TGTGCCATCAGTGACGCCAGCACCTACAATGAGCAGTTCTTC. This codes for CAISDASTYNEQFF.

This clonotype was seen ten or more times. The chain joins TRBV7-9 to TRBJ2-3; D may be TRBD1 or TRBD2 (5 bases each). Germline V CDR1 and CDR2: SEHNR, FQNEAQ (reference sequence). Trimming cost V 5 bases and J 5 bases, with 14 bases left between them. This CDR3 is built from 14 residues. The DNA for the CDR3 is TGTGCCAGCAGCCCGGGACCCGGCCAAGATACGCAGTATTTT. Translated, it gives CASSPGPGQDTQYF. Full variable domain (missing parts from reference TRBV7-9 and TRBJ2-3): DTGVSQNPRHKITKRGQNVTFRCDPISEHNRLYWYRQTLGQGPEFLTYFQNEAQLEKSRLLSDRFSAERPKGSFSTLEIQRTEQGDSAMYLCASSPGPGQDTQYFGPGTRLTVL.

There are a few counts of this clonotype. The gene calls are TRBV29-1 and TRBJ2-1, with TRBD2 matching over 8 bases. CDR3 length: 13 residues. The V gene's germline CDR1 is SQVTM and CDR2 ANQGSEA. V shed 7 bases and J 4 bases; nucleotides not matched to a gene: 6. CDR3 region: CSALTSGYNEQFF. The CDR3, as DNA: TGCAGCGCGCTAACTAGCGGATACAATGAGCAGTTCTTC.

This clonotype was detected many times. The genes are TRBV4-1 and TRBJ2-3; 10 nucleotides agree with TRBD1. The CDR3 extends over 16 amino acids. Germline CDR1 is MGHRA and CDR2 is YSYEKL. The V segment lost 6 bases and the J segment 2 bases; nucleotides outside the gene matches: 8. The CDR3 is CASRRIGTGVTDTQYF. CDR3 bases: TGCGCCAGCAGAAGAATCGGGACAGGGGTCACAGATACGCAGTATTTT.

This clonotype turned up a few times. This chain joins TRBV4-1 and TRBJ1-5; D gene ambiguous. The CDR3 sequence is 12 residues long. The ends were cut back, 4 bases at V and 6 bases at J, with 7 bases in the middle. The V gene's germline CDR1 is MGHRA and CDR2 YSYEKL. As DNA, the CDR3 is TGCGCCAGCAGCCGTGTCGGTCAGCCCCAGCATTTT. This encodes CASSRVGQPQHF.

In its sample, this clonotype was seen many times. CDR3 sequence (DNA): TGTGCCAGCAGCCCGGTTTATGGGAGCAATCAGCCCCAGCATTTT. The encoded protein is CASSPVYGSNQPQHF. V usage is TRBV12-3 or TRBV12-4 and J usage is TRBJ1-5; D not resolved. The CDR3 covers 15 residues. V was clipped by 6 bases and J by 1 base, with 13 bases between them.

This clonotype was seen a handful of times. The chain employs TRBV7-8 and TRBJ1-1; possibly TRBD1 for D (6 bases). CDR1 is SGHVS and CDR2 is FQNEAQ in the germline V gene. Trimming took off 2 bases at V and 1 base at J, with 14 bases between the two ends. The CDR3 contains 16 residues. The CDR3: CASSLNWQGRNTEAFF. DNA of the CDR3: TGTGCCAGCAGCTTAAATTGGCAGGGGCGGAACACTGAAGCTTTCTTT.

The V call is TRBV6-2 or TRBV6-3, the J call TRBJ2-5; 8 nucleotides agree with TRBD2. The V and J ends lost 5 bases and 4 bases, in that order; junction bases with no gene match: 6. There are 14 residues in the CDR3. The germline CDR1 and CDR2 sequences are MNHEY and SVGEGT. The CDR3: CASSPAGEGETQYF. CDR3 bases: TGTGCCAGCAGTCCAGCGGGGGAGGGAGAGACCCAGTACTTC.

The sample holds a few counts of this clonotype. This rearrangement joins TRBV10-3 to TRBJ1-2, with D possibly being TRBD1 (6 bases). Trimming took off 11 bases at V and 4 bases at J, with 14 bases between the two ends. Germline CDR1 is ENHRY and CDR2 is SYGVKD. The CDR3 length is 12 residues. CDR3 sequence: CAAGTGLYGYTF. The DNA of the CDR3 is TGTGCCGCCGGAACAGGGCTCTATGGCTACACCTTC.

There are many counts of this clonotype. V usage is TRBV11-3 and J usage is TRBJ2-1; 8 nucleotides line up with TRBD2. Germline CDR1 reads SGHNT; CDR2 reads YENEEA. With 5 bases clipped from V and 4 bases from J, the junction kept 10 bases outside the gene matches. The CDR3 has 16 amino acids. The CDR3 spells CASSANRGGTYNEQFF. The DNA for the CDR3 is TGTGCCAGCAGCGCGAATCGGGGGGGGACGTACAATGAGCAGTTCTTC.

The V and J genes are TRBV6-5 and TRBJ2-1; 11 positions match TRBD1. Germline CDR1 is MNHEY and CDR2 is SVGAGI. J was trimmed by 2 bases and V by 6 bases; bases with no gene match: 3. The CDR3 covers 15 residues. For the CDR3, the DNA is TGTGCCAGCAGGAGGACAGGGGGCGCCTACAATGAGCAGTTCTTC. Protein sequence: CASRRTGGAYNEQFF.

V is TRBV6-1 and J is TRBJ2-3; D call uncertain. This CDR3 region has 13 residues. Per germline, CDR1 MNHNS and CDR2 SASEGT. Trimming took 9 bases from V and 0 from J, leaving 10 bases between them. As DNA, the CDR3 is TGTGCCAGGAGGCACCAAAGCACAGATACGCAGTATTTT. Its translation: CARRHQSTDTQYF.

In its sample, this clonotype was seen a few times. The CDR3 DNA sequence: TGTGCCAGCAGCCCCTATGTCCTCCACTTT. Amino acids: CASSPYVLHF. The V and J genes are TRBV7-9 and TRBJ1-6; D is uncertain. The germline V gene has CDR1 SEHNR and CDR2 FQNEAQ (reference sequence). This CDR3 is 10 amino acids long. Trimming pared 5 bases from V and 15 bases from J, leaving 8 bases between.

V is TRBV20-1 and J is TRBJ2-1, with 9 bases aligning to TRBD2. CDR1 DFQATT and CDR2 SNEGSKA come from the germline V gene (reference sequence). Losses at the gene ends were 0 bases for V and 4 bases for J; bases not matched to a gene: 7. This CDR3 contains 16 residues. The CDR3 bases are TGCAGTGCTAGAGATGGAGCGGGGGGTGCTTACAATGAGCAGTTCTTC. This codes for CSARDGAGGAYNEQFF.

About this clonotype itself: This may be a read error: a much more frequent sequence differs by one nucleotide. The CDR3 is CASSPLAENEQFF. As DNA, the CDR3 is TGCGCCAGCAGCCCCCTAGCGGAGAATGAGCAGTTCTTC. The rearrangement uses TRBV5-1 and TRBJ2-1, with 7 bases that match TRBD2. Germline V lookup: CDR1 SGHRS, CDR2 YFSETQ. J was trimmed by 7 bases and V by 4 bases; bases with no gene match: 5. CDR3 size: 13 residues.

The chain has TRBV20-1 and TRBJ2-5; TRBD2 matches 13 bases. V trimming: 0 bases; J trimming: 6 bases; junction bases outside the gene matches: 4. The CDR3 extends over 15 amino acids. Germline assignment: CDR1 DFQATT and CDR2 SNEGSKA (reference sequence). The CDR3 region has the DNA TGCAGTGCTAGAGATTGGACTAGCGGGGGAAAGACCCAGTACTTC. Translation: CSARDWTSGGKTQYF.

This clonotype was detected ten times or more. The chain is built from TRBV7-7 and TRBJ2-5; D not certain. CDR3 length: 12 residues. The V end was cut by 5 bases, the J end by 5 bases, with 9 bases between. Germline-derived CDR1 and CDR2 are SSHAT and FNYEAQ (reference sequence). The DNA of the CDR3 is TGTGCCAGCAGCGCTTGGAAGGAGACCCAGTACTTC. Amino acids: CASSAWKETQYF.

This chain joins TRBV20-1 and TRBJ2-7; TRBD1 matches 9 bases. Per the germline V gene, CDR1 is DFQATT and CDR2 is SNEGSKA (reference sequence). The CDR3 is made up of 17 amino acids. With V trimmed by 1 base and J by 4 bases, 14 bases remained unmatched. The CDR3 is CSARGSTPGQGFYEQYF. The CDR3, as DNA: TGCAGTGCTAGAGGGAGCACTCCGGGACAGGGATTTTACGAGCAGTACTTC.

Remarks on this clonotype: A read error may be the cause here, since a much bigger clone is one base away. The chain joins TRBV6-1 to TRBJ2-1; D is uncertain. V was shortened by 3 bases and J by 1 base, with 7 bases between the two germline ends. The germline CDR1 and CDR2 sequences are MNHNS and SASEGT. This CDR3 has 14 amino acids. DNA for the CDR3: TGTGCCAGCAGTGATGGGAATTCCTACAATGAGCAGTTCTTC. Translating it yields CASSDGNSYNEQFF.